What follows is one T cell receptor beta chain and its context. Its antigen is as yet unknown. This entry comes from a study of T cell repertoires in cytomegalovirus infection. On the study more broadly: An indication of both CMV infection and matching HLA type came from public TCR beta signatures. Whole-study findings and limits: HLA-C-restricted CMV clonotypes gave the most frequent clonotype in two of eight donors.

MiXCR, applied by TCRdb to the reads, yields one record per CDR3 protein. Here the sample spans 380,000 or so distinct CDR3 sequences, about 35% being singletons. This clonotype was obtained from a human donor in good health (CMV status not recorded). Some clones in this sample may be carry-over from other donors' samples. Sequencing used cultured PBMCs, obtained from culture after CMV antigen stimulation.

The CDR3 nucleotides read TGTGCCACCAGCAGAGATTTGAGCTCCTACAATGAGCAGTTCTTC. As protein: CATSRDLSSYNEQFF. This chain joins TRBV15 and TRBJ2-1; D ambiguous. In germline, CDR1 is LNHNV, CDR2 YYDKDF (reference sequence). CDR3 length: 15 residues. Trimming left V 0 bases short and J 0 bases short, with 6 bases between.